This T cell receptor (beta chain) was captured by sequencing in a study of cytomegalovirus exposure and HLA in healthy donors. The CDR3 runs to 15 residues. Per germline, CDR1 SEHNR and CDR2 FQNEAQ (reference sequence). The V gene end was trimmed by 5 bases and the J gene end by 5 bases; junction bases not matched to a gene: 6. With 60 Vbeta and 13 Jbeta primers, the PCR was carried out. Measured with immunoSEQ multiplex PCR; TCRdb has only the in-frame clones, and not every one. The sample table sets out just over 150,000 clones. V is TRBV7-9 and J is TRBJ1-5, with 10 nucleotides matching TRBD1. This clonotype was sampled from an older woman in good health and CMV-seronegative. The source material was PBMCs. The CDR3 sequence: CASSPGGTGDQPQHF. CDR3 DNA sequence: TGTGCCAGCAGCCCCGGTGGGACAGGGGATCAGCCCCAGCATTTT.